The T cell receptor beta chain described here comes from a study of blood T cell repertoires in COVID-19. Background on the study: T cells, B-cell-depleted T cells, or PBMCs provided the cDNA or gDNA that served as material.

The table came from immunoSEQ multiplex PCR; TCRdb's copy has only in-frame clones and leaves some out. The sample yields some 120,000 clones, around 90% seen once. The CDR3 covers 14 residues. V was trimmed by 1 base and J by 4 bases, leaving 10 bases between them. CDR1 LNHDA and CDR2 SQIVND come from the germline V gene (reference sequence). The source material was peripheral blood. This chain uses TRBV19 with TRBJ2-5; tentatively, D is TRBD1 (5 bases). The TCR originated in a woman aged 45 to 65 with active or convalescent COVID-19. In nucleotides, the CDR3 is TGTGCCAGTAGTATAGGGGGCCAACTAGAGACCCAGTACTTC. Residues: CASSIGGQLETQYF. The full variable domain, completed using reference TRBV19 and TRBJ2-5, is DGGITQSPKYLFRKEGQNVTLSCEQNLNHDAMYWYRQDPGQGLRLIYYSQIVNDFQKGDIAEGYSVSREKKESFPLTVTSAQKNPTAFYLCASSIGGQLETQYFGPGTRLLVL.